The clone carrying this T cell receptor (beta chain) was recorded a few times. Its antigen is undetermined. This specimen comes from a study of T-cell memory formation after mild COVID-19. Study information: Among the donors, TCR clusters were largely specific to each donor.

General observations from the study: Clones that shrank (day 15 to 85) were balanced CD4/CD8, whereas later expanders leaned CD4+. The finding that pre-infection memory included some responding clones suggested that cross-reactive memory joined.

The CDR3 runs 13 residues. Germline V CDR1 and CDR2: LGHDT, YNNKEL (reference sequence). The V and J ends lost 3 bases and 2 bases respectively, with 8 bases between them. One entry per CDR3 protein results from TCRdb running MiXCR on the 5' RACE reads. The table includes some 150,000 distinct CDR3 sequences, over 6% detected once. The TCR originated in an adult woman who had mild COVID-19 (a few samples of this study predate the infection). Cell type and time point are not known. Sequencing used PBMCs or a T cell subset sorted from them (not recorded which). The genes are TRBV3-1 and TRBJ2-7; a possible D gene is TRBD1 (6 bases). The CDR3 sequence is CASSHDRPYEQYF. In nucleotides, the CDR3 is TGTGCCAGCAGCCACGACAGGCCCTACGAGCAGTACTTC.